Listed below are T cell receptor beta chains from one sample, sequenced in a study of Graves' ophthalmopathy and Graves' hyperthyroidism. TCRdb used MiXCR to reprocess the multiplex PCR reads, holding one entry per CDR3 protein. The top ten hold roughly 1.5% of the sample, which has about 410,000 distinct CDR3 sequences, roughly 18% seen once. The sample was peripheral blood. These receptors all stem from a woman younger than 30 with Graves' ophthalmopathy. CDR3s include the opening cysteine and the closing phenylalanine or tryptophan. Each record gives: CDR3 DNA, CDR3 protein, V gene, J gene, clone size, D gene, CDR3 length. D genes are given only for firm matches. Size is omitted from some rows. Given values are once, few, many or a class for expanded clones.

DNA: TGTGCCAGCAGTGAAGAGGTAGACGGGTCCTACGAGCAGTACTTC; CDR3: CASSEEVDGSYEQYF; V: TRBV6-1; J: TRBJ2-7; size: many; D: NA; length: 15
DNA: NA; CDR3: CASSFGEGVETQYF; V: TRBV28; J: TRBJ2-5; size: many; D: NA; length: 14
DNA: TGTGCCAGCAGTTCGCGACTGGGATGGAGGAACACTGAAGCTTTCTTT; CDR3: CASSSRLGWRNTEAFF; V: TRBV27; J: TRBJ1-1; size: many; D: NA; length: 16
DNA: TGTGCCAGCAGTCCCCCCGGCGGGAGAACCGGGGAGCTGTTTTTT; CDR3: CASSPPGGRTGELFF; V: TRBV6-5; J: TRBJ2-2; size: many; D: TRBD2; length: 15
DNA: TGTGCCAGCAGAAAATTACAGGGTTGGACTGAAGCTTTCTTT; CDR3: CASRKLQGWTEAFF; V: TRBV7-2; J: TRBJ1-1; size: few; D: NA; length: 14
DNA: TGTGCCAGCAGTTACGTGGCAGACAACTATGGCTACACCTTC; CDR3: CASSYVADNYGYTF; V: TRBV6-5; J: TRBJ1-2; size: many; D: NA; length: 14
DNA: TGTGCCAGCAGAGGGGGAGGGACAACTTCTGGAAACACCATATATTTT; CDR3: CASRGGGTTSGNTIYF; V: TRBV28; J: TRBJ1-3; size: many; D: NA; length: 16
DNA: TGTGCCAGCACGACGACAGGGGGTTCCTACGAGCAGTACTTC; CDR3: CASTTTGGSYEQYF; V: TRBV12-3/TRBV12-4; J: TRBJ2-7; size: NA; D: TRBD1; length: 14
DNA: TGTGCCAGCAGTTTTTCGCAGAGTGGGACCCAGTACTTC; CDR3: CASSFSQSGTQYF; V: TRBV27; J: TRBJ2-5; size: few; D: NA; length: 13
DNA: TGTGCCAGCAGTTACTTGGCAAAAGGCTACGAGCAGTACTTC; CDR3: CASSYLAKGYEQYF; V: TRBV6-5; J: TRBJ2-7; size: few; D: NA; length: 14
DNA: TGTGCCAGCACCCCCGACAGCGGACTAGCGGGAGTTTACGAGCAGTACTTC; CDR3: CASTPDSGLAGVYEQYF; V: TRBV27; J: TRBJ2-7; size: NA; D: TRBD2; length: 17
DNA: TGTGCCAGCAGCTTAGATCCAGGGAGCACAGATACGCAGTATTTT; CDR3: CASSLDPGSTDTQYF; V: TRBV11-2; J: TRBJ2-3; size: NA; D: NA; length: 15
DNA: TGTGCCAGCAGTTTACAGGGGAAAGGGTCCTATAATTCACCCCTCCACTTT; CDR3: CASSLQGKGSYNSPLHF; V: TRBV6-5; J: TRBJ1-6; size: many; D: TRBD1; length: 17
DNA: TGCAGCCTGGGGCCCGCCGGGTATGGCTACACCTTC; CDR3: CSLGPAGYGYTF; V: TRBV20-1; J: TRBJ1-2; size: many; D: NA; length: 12
DNA: TGCGCCAGCAGCCAATTAACTAGCGGGAGGGTTCACTTC; CDR3: CASSQLTSGRVHF; V: TRBV4-3; J: TRBJ2-7; size: many; D: TRBD2; length: 13
DNA: TGTGCCAGCAGCCTCAACGAGATAATGAACACTGAAGCTTTCTTT; CDR3: CASSLNEIMNTEAFF; V: TRBV7-8; J: TRBJ1-1; size: NA; D: NA; length: 15
DNA: TGCAGCGTTGCGGACACCTTTGGGGAGCAGTACTTC; CDR3: CSVADTFGEQYF; V: TRBV29-1; J: TRBJ2-7; size: NA; D: NA; length: 12
DNA: TGCGCCAGCAGCCCAAGACAGGGGCCTACCTACGAGCAGTACTTC; CDR3: CASSPRQGPTYEQYF; V: TRBV5-1; J: TRBJ2-7; size: many; D: TRBD1; length: 15
DNA: TGTGCCAGCAGCGACTTGACAGGGACCATCTCTGGAAACACCATATATTTT; CDR3: CASSDLTGTISGNTIYF; V: TRBV11-2; J: TRBJ1-3; size: many; D: TRBD1; length: 17
DNA: TGTGCCAGCAGCTTGGCCCCTGGCGAGCAGTACTTC; CDR3: CASSLAPGEQYF; V: TRBV5-5; J: TRBJ2-7; size: many; D: NA; length: 12
DNA: TGTGCCAGCAGTTTATCGAGGGGTTGGGATGGCTACACCTTC; CDR3: CASSLSRGWDGYTF; V: TRBV27; J: TRBJ1-2; size: many; D: NA; length: 14
DNA: TGTGCCAGCAGCTTAGGGTCGACAGGGGCCTCCTCGAACACTGAAGCTTTCTTT; CDR3: CASSLGSTGASSNTEAFF; V: TRBV7-8; J: TRBJ1-1; size: many; D: TRBD1; length: 18
DNA: TGTGCCAGCAGCGAATATCCGGGACAAACCTACGAGCAGTACTTC; CDR3: CASSEYPGQTYEQYF; V: TRBV7-3; J: TRBJ2-7; size: many; D: NA; length: 15
DNA: TGTGCCACCAGCAGAGATCGGGCTCAAGAGACCCAGTACTTC; CDR3: CATSRDRAQETQYF; V: TRBV15; J: TRBJ2-5; size: many; D: NA; length: 14
DNA: TGTGCCAGCAAGAAGGTTCTAGCGACGGGAGAGACCCAGTACTTC; CDR3: CASKKVLATGETQYF; V: TRBV19; J: TRBJ2-5; size: NA; D: NA; length: 15
DNA: TGCAGTGCTAGTGCTAGCGGGTTTTCCTACGAGCAGTACTTC; CDR3: CSASASGFSYEQYF; V: TRBV20-1; J: TRBJ2-7; size: NA; D: TRBD2; length: 14
DNA: TGTGCCAGCAGCTCCCCGGGACAGACAAGCAATCTGTTTTTT; CDR3: CASSSPGQTSNLFF; V: TRBV5-8; J: TRBJ2-2; size: many; D: TRBD1; length: 14